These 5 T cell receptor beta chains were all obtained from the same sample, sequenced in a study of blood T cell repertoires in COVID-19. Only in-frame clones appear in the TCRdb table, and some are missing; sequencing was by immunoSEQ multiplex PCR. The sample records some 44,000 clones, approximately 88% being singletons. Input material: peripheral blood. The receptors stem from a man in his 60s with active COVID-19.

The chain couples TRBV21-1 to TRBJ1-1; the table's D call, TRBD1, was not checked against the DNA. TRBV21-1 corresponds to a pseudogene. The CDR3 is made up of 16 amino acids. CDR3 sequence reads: CASSILTRGLRPNAFF. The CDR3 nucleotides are TGTGCCAGCAGCATCCTTACCAGGGGGCTTCGGCCGAATGCTTTCTTT.

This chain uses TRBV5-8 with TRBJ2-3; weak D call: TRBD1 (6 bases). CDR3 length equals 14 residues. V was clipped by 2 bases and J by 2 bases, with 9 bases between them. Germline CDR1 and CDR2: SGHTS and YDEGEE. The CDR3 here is CASSFGQNTDTQYF. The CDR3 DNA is TGTGCCAGCAGCTTTGGACAGAACACAGATACGCAGTATTTT.

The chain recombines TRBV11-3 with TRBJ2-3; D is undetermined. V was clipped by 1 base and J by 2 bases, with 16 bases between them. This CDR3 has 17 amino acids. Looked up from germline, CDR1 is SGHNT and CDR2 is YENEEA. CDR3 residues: CASSLVRSGRTTDTQYF. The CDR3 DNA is TGTGCCAGCAGCTTAGTCAGGTCCGGCAGAACCACAGATACGCAGTATTTT.

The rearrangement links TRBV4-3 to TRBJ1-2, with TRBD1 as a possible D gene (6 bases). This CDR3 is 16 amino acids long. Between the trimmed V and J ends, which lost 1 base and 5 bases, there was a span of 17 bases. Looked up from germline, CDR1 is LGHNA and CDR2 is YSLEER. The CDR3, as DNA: TGCGCCAGCAGCCAAGCCCGGGGAGGGGGGCAGTATGGCTACACCTTC. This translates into CASSQARGGGQYGYTF.

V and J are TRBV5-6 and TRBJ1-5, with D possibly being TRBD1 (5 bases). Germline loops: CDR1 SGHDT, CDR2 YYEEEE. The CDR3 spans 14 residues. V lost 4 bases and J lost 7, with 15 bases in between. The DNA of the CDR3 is TGTGCCAGCAGCGTGGGACCCCCAGGACAGCCCCAGCATTTT. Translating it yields CASSVGPPGQPQHF.